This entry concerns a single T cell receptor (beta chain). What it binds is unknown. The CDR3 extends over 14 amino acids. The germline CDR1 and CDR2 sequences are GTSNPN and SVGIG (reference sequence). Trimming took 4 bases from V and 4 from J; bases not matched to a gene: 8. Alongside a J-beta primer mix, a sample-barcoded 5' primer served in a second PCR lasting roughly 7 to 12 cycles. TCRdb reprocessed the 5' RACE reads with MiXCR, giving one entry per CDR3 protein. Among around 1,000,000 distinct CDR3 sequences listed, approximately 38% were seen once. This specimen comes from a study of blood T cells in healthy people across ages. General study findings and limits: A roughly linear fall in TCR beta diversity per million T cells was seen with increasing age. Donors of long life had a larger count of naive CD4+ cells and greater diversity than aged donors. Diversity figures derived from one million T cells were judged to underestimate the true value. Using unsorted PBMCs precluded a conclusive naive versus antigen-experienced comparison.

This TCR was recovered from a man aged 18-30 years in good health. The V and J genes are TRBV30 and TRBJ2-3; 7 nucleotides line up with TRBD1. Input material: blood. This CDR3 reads CAWTGQVGPDTQYF. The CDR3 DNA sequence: TGTGCCTGGACTGGACAGGTCGGGCCAGATACGCAGTATTTT.